This T cell receptor beta chain was found in a study of cytomegalovirus exposure and HLA in healthy donors. This PCR relied on a set of 60 Vbeta primers and 13 Jbeta primers. Profiling relied on immunoSEQ multiplex PCR, and the TCRdb table lists in-frame clones only, not all of them. The table records roughly 110,000 clones, roughly four fifths of them present only once. This sequence was found in a man aged 50 or older in good health and CMV-seronegative. Input material: PBMCs.

The CDR3 nucleotides are TGTGCCAGCAGCGAGAGGAAAGGGGCGAACACCGGGGAGCTGTTTTTT. Protein sequence: CASSERKGANTGELFF. This chain uses TRBV9 with TRBJ2-2; a possible D gene is TRBD1 (5 bases). This CDR3 has 16 amino acids. Germline loops: CDR1 SGDLS, CDR2 YYNGEE. Trimming cost V 3 bases and J 0 bases, with 12 bases left between them.